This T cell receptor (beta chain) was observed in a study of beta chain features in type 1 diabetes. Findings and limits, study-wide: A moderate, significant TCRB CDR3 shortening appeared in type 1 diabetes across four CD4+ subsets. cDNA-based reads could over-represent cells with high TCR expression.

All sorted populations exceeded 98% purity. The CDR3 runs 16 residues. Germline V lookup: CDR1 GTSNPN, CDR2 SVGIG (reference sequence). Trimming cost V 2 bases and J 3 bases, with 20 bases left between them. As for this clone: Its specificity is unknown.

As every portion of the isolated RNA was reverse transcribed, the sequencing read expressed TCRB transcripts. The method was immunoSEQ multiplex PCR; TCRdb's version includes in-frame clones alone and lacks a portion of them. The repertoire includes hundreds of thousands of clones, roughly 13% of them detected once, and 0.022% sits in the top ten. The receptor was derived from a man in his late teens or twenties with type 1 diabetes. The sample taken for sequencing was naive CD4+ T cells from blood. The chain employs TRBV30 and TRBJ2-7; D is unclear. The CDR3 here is CAWSLIGRPLGYEQYF. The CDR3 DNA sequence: TGTGCCTGGAGTTTGATTGGTCGGCCCTTAGGCTACGAGCAGTACTTC. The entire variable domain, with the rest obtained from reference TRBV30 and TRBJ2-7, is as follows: SQTIHQWPATLVQPVGSPLSLECTVEGTSNPNLYWYRQAAGRGLQLLFYSVGIGQISSEVPQNLSASRPQDRQFILSSKKLLLSDSGFYLCAWSLIGRPLGYEQYFGPGTRLTVT.